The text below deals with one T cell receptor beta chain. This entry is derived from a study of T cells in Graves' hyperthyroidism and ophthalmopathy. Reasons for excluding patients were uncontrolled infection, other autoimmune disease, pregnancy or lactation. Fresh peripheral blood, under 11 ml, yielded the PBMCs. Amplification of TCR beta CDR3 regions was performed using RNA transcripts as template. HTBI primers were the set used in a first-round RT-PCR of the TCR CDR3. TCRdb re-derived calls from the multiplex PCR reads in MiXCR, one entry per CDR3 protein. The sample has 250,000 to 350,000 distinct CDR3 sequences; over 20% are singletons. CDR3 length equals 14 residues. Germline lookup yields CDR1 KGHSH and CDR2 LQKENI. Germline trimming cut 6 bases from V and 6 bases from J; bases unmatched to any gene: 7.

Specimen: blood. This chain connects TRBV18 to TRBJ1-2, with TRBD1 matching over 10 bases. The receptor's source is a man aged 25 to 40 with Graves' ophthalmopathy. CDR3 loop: CASSLDRGADGYTF. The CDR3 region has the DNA TGTGCCAGCTCTCTGGACAGGGGGGCCGATGGCTACACCTTC.